Following are 3 T cell receptor beta chains from one sample sequenced in a study of T cell clonotyping in hematopoietic cell transplantation. Some clones are missing from TCRdb's copy, which holds only in-frame ones; the method was immunoSEQ multiplex PCR. The table shows approximately 10,000 clones, with less than 55% occurring only once. The sequenced sample was PBMCs, obtained 30 days after allogeneic stem cell transplant. The receptors were gathered from a male patient aged 45-59 years who had an allogeneic stem cell transplant from an unrelated donor, so the T cells may come from the graft donor. Some clones in this sample may be carry-over from other donors' samples.

The chain joins TRBV19 to TRBJ1-2, with D perhaps matching TRBD1 (5 bases). Trimming took 0 bases from V and 8 from J, leaving 13 bases between them. The V gene's germline CDR1 is LNHDA and CDR2 SQIVND (reference sequence). The CDR3 spans 14 residues. DNA of the CDR3: TGTGCCAGTAGTATAGATGAGGGGCCGGGGGGCTACACCTTC. This encodes CASSIDEGPGGYTF.

The chain couples TRBV10-1 to TRBJ1-5; D gene uncertain. This CDR3 region has 10 residues. Trimming pared 8 bases from V and 14 bases from J, leaving 13 bases between. The germline V gene has CDR1 WNHNN and CDR2 SYGVQD (reference sequence). The CDR3 region has the DNA TGCGCCAGCGGGGAAAGGTTCGAGCATTTT. It translates to CASGERFEHF.

V gene TRBV11-1 combines with J gene TRBJ2-7; D is possibly TRBD1 (5 bases). This CDR3 comprises 16 residues. With 5 bases removed from V and 2 bases from J, the gap between germline ends came to 19 bases. Germline CDR1 is SGHAT and CDR2 is FQDESV (reference sequence). CDR3 bases: TGTGCCAGCAGCCCCCCCAAGTGGGGCTTTCCCTACGAGCAGTACTTC. It specifies CASSPPKWGFPYEQYF.